A single sample gave rise to the 27 T cell receptor beta chains below, sequenced in a study of shared clonotypes between healthy human individuals. Assay used: immunoSEQ multiplex PCR; TCRdb lists only in-frame clones, some missing. The sample yields some 630,000 clones, 55% to 75% seen once. Input material: memory CD4+ T cells sorted from blood. Described subset: CD45RA-negative fraction. The receptors here all came from a woman under 40 in good health.

The chain recombines TRBV6-6 with TRBJ1-4; D is perhaps TRBD1 (6 bases). Trimming took off 7 bases at V and 1 base at J, with 16 bases between the two ends. The germline CDR1 and CDR2 sequences are MNHNY and SVGAGI (reference sequence). CDR3 length: 16 amino acids. Here the CDR3 DNA reads TGTGCCAGCACCTCGCGTAGGGGGGAAACTAATGAAAAACTGTTTTTT. Translation: CASTSRRGETNEKLFF.

V is TRBV29-1 and J is TRBJ1-5, with no clear D. V lost 6 bases to trimming and J lost 3 bases, with 9 bases between them. Germline CDR1 and CDR2: SQVTM and ANQGSEA. CDR3 size: 12 residues. CDR3 in amino acids: CSVAEVNQPQHF. DNA of the CDR3: TGCAGCGTAGCAGAGGTCAATCAGCCCCAGCATTTT. The full variable domain, with the rest looked up from reference TRBV29-1 and TRBJ1-5, is SAVISQKPSRDICQRGTSLTIQCQVDSQVTMMFWYRQQPGQSLTLIATANQGSEATYESGFVIDKFPISRPNLTFSTLTVSNMSPEDSSIYLCSVAEVNQPQHFGDGTRLSIL.

The rearrangement links TRBV18 to TRBJ1-3; D is ambiguous. Looked up from germline, CDR1 is KGHSH and CDR2 is LQKENI. The CDR3 consists of 16 residues. V was shortened by 3 bases and J by 0 bases, with 12 bases between the two germline ends. Here the CDR3 DNA reads TGTGCCAGCTCACCCCTAAAGGGAGACTCTGGAAACACCATATATTTT. The encoded protein is CASSPLKGDSGNTIYF.

The chain combines TRBV27 with TRBJ2-7, with 9 bases matching TRBD2. Germline CDR1 MNHEY, CDR2 SMNVEV (reference sequence). CDR3 size: 15 residues. The J segment lost 1 base and the V segment lost 8 bases, leaving 9 bases of the junction unmatched. The CDR3: CASLQAGGRSYEQYF. The CDR3 coding sequence is TGTGCCAGCTTGCAAGCGGGAGGTCGGTCCTACGAGCAGTACTTC.

The rearrangement joins TRBV10-3 to TRBJ1-5; D gene unclear. Trimming pared 10 bases from V and 3 bases from J, leaving 16 bases between. Germline V gene data show CDR1 as ENHRY and CDR2 as SYGVKD. The CDR3 loop spans 14 amino acids. CDR3 DNA sequence: TGTGCCACCCAGTCCAGCCAAGACAATCAGCCCCAGCATTTT. This translates into CATQSSQDNQPQHF.

Remarks on this clone: In the same sample, other DNA sequences code for this CDR3. This chain uses TRBV7-9 with TRBJ2-7; no reliable D call. V was clipped by 1 base and J by 4 bases, with 8 bases between them. The CDR3 has 13 residues. Germline V CDR1 and CDR2: SEHNR, FQNEAQ (reference sequence). The CDR3 region has the DNA TGTGCCAGCAGCTTAGGTGCTGGGTACGAGCAGTACTTC. Its protein product is CASSLGAGYEQYF.

The chain uses TRBV19 and TRBJ1-4; no firm D call. CDR3 length equals 15 residues. V was clipped by 11 bases and J by 7 bases, with 23 bases between them. CDR1 and CDR2 from the germline V gene are LNHDA and SQIVND (reference sequence). DNA for the CDR3: TGTGCCTCCAGTGAAGCGGGAGTTATCGGTGAAAAACTGTTTTTT. Its protein product is CASSEAGVIGEKLFF. Filled out from reference TRBV19 and TRBJ1-4, the complete variable domain reads DGGITQSPKYLFRKEGQNVTLSCEQNLNHDAMYWYRQDPGQGLRLIYYSQIVNDFQKGDIAEGYSVSREKKESFPLTVTSAQKNPTAFYLCASSEAGVIGEKLFFGSGTQLSVL.

The chain carries TRBV4-1 and TRBJ2-5; D gene unclear. Per germline, CDR1 MGHRA and CDR2 YSYEKL. The CDR3 runs to 16 residues. The V and J ends lost 1 base and 5 bases respectively, with 17 bases between them. The CDR3 DNA reads TGCGCCAGCAGCCAAGGTAGAAGAGTGCGGTTTGAGACCCAGTACTTC. Residues: CASSQGRRVRFETQYF.

The rearrangement uses TRBV6-6 and TRBJ2-7; TRBD1 agrees at 8 bases. The CDR3 totals 15 residues. V shed 6 bases, J shed 3 bases, and the junction held 10 bases outside the gene matches. CDR1 and CDR2 from the germline V gene are MNHNY and SVGAGI (reference sequence). CDR3 amino acids: CASRKGQGESYEQYF. DNA of the CDR3: TGTGCCAGCAGAAAAGGACAGGGCGAGAGCTACGAGCAGTACTTC.

V is TRBV6-4 and J is TRBJ1-3, with D perhaps TRBD1 (6 bases). V dropped 9 bases and J dropped 0 bases, with 24 bases sitting between them. Germline CDR1 and CDR2: MRHNA and SNTAGT. This CDR3 comprises 18 residues. The DNA of the CDR3 is TGTGCCAGTCCCGTTTGGACAGTACCTTACATCTCTGGAAACACCATATATTTT. Protein product: CASPVWTVPYISGNTIYF.

V is TRBV7-9 and J is TRBJ2-2; D is ambiguous. In germline, CDR1 is SEHNR, CDR2 FQNEAQ (reference sequence). The germline V and J ends were trimmed by 6 bases and 6 bases, with 17 bases remaining between them. This CDR3 is 15 amino acids long. The CDR3 loop reads CASRMFRRFPGELFF. The CDR3 bases are TGTGCCAGCAGGATGTTCCGTCGCTTTCCCGGGGAGCTGTTTTTT.

CDR3 loop: CASSPIASSYEQYF. The CDR3 coding sequence is TGTGCCAGCAGTCCCATAGCGAGCTCCTACGAGCAGTACTTC. The V call is TRBV7-2, the J call TRBJ2-7; D is perhaps TRBD2 (5 bases). The CDR3 extends over 14 amino acids. Germline assignment: CDR1 SGHTA and CDR2 FQGNSA. Trimming stripped 6 bases from V and 0 bases from J, with 12 bases between.

The CDR3 coding sequence is TGTGCCAGCAGCAACAGAATGAACACTGAAGCTTTCTTT. As protein: CASSNRMNTEAFF. J is TRBJ1-1 and V is TRBV7-9; no definite D call. The CDR3 totals 13 residues. Per germline, CDR1 SEHNR and CDR2 FQNEAQ (reference sequence). V was cut by 5 bases and J by 0 bases, with 7 bases left in between.

The DNA of the CDR3 is TGTGCCAGCAGCTCCGGGACTAACTACAATGAGCAGTTCTTC. The encoded protein is CASSSGTNYNEQFF. The V call is TRBV7-9, the J call TRBJ2-1; TRBD2 agrees at 7 bases. Germline CDR1 reads SEHNR; CDR2 reads FQNEAQ (reference sequence). Trimming removed 4 bases from V and 3 bases from J; junction bases left unmatched: 3. The CDR3 is made up of 14 amino acids.

The chain combines TRBV28 with TRBJ2-5; D gene ambiguous. From germline, CDR1 is MDHEN and CDR2 SYDVKM. V dropped 7 bases and J dropped 6 bases, with 15 bases sitting between them. This CDR3 has 13 amino acids. The CDR3 coding sequence is TGTGCCAGCACTCAACCTATACGACAGACCCAGTACTTC. It is translated as CASTQPIRQTQYF.

This clone was seen a few times. This rearrangement joins TRBV23-1 to TRBJ1-5, with D perhaps matching TRBD1 (5 bases). TRBV23-1 belongs to the ORF category, with a function that is uncertain. The CDR3 consists of 17 residues. The V end was cut by 0 bases, the J end by 7 bases, with 19 bases between. CDR3 coding DNA: TGCGCCAGCAGTCAATCTACCTCCCCTGGGGGGGACCAGCCCCAGCATTTT. It is translated as CASSQSTSPGGDQPQHF.

This clone came up many times. V is TRBV5-6 and J is TRBJ1-1, with D possibly TRBD1 on 6 matching bases. Germline assignment: CDR1 SGHDT and CDR2 YYEEEE. Trimming stripped 2 bases from V and 0 bases from J, with 14 bases between. The CDR3 extends over 16 amino acids. CDR3 protein: CASSLGGSAMNTEAFF. The CDR3 region has the DNA TGTGCCAGCAGCTTAGGGGGGTCCGCAATGAACACTGAAGCTTTCTTT.

V and J are TRBV19 and TRBJ1-2; perhaps TRBD1 as D (6 bases). Trimming took 5 bases from V and 0 from J, leaving 19 bases between them. This CDR3 has 17 amino acids. Looked up from germline, CDR1 is LNHDA and CDR2 is SQIVND (reference sequence). The CDR3 DNA follows: TGTGCCAGTAGTGTGACCGCCCAAACAGGGACTAACTATGGCTACACCTTC. The encoded protein is CASSVTAQTGTNYGYTF.

Only one count was recorded for this clone. The gene calls are TRBV5-1 and TRBJ2-3; D possibly corresponds to TRBD2 (6 bases). The CDR3 contains 16 residues. Germline loops: CDR1 SGHRS, CDR2 YFSETQ. V lost 1 base to trimming and J lost 4 bases, with 16 bases between them. This CDR3 is CASSLTVAGSPDTQYF. Here the CDR3 DNA reads TGCGCCAGCAGCTTGACGGTGGCGGGAAGCCCAGATACGCAGTATTTT. The complete variable domain, with remaining parts taken from reference TRBV5-1 and TRBJ2-3, reads KAGVTQTPRYLIKTRGQQVTLSCSPISGHRSVSWYQQTPGQGLQFLFEYFSETQRNKGNFPGRFSGRQFSNSRSEMNVSTLELGDSALYLCASSLTVAGSPDTQYFGPGTRLTVL.

V is TRBV9 and J is TRBJ1-2; 7 bases match TRBD1. This CDR3 contains 13 residues. V dropped 3 bases and J dropped 5; count of bases not matched to a gene: 4. Germline CDR1 SGDLS, CDR2 YYNGEE. The CDR3 nucleotides read TGTGCCAGCAGCGAGGGGGACAGTTATGGCTACACCTTC. This sequence encodes CASSEGDSYGYTF.

The CDR3 nucleotides are TGTGCCAGCAGTTTAACAGGGACGGGGACTGAAGCTTTCTTT. Protein sequence: CASSLTGTGTEAFF. The genes are TRBV28 and TRBJ1-1; a weak D match, TRBD1 (6 bases). Germline CDR1 MDHEN, CDR2 SYDVKM. The CDR3 spans 14 residues. Trimming removed 2 bases from V and 5 bases from J, with 12 bases in between.

The chain is built from TRBV5-8 and TRBJ2-1; 7 nucleotides align to TRBD1. The length of the CDR3 is 16 residues. Per germline, CDR1 SGHTS and CDR2 YDEGEE. V shed 4 bases, J shed 6 bases, and the junction held 13 bases outside the gene matches. The CDR3 sequence: CASSHRPSTGTNEQFF. In DNA form, the CDR3 reads TGTGCCAGCAGCCACCGGCCCTCGACAGGGACCAATGAGCAGTTCTTC. The whole variable domain, filled in from reference TRBV5-8 and TRBJ2-1, reads EAGVTQSPTHLIKTRGQQATLRCSPISGHTSVYWYQQALGLGLQFLLWYDEGEERNRGNFPPRFSGRQFPNYSSELNVNALELEDSALYLCASSHRPSTGTNEQFFGPGTRLTVL.

The chain recombines TRBV27 with TRBJ2-7; 13 bases agree with TRBD2. Germline lookup yields CDR1 MNHEY and CDR2 SMNVEV (reference sequence). The V and J ends lost 8 bases and 2 bases, in that order; junction bases with no gene match: 6. The CDR3 has 15 amino acids. The CDR3 region is CASWTSGRPTYEQYF. CDR3 DNA: TGTGCCAGCTGGACTAGCGGGAGACCCACCTACGAGCAGTACTTC.

The chain employs TRBV7-9 and TRBJ2-3, with 10 bases fitting TRBD1. The trim removed 6 bases at V and 3 bases at J, leaving 9 bases unmatched. This CDR3 has 16 residues. Germline V gene sequence: CDR1 SEHNR, CDR2 FQNEAQ (reference sequence). This CDR3 is CASRSARTGGTDTQYF. The CDR3 bases are TGTGCCAGCAGGTCAGCGAGGACAGGGGGTACAGATACGCAGTATTTT. The variable domain in full, with the rest retrieved from reference TRBV7-9 and TRBJ2-3, is DTGVSQNPRHKITKRGQNVTFRCDPISEHNRLYWYRQTLGQGPEFLTYFQNEAQLEKSRLLSDRFSAERPKGSFSTLEIQRTEQGDSAMYLCASRSARTGGTDTQYFGPGTRLTVL.

The V and J genes are TRBV5-4 and TRBJ1-2; the match to TRBD1 covers 8 bases. Germline V lookup: CDR1 SGHNT, CDR2 YYREEE (reference sequence). Losses at the gene ends were 1 base for V and 7 bases for J; bases not matched to a gene: 6. The CDR3 totals 14 residues. CDR3 in amino acids: CASSLPAGGFGYTF. The CDR3 region has the DNA TGTGCCAGCAGCTTGCCTGCAGGGGGCTTTGGCTACACCTTC.

A remark on this clone: Different DNA sequences within this sample yield the same CDR3. This chain links TRBV28 with TRBJ2-5, with D possibly matching TRBD2 (6 bases). Germline-derived CDR1 and CDR2 are MDHEN and SYDVKM. CDR3 length equals 14 residues. V was trimmed by 6 bases and J by 1 base, leaving 12 bases between them. In DNA, the CDR3 is TGTGCCAGCAGCCTTCGGGACTTCCAAGAGACCCAGTACTTC. This translates into CASSLRDFQETQYF.

The chain has TRBV7-9 and TRBJ1-2; perhaps TRBD1 as D (5 bases). CDR1 is SEHNR, CDR2 FQNEAQ, per germline (reference sequence). The CDR3 totals 14 residues. The V and J ends lost 1 base and 4 bases respectively, with 10 bases between them. The CDR3 spells CASSLGQSAYGYTF. The CDR3 DNA is TGTGCCAGCAGCTTAGGACAGTCGGCCTATGGCTACACCTTC.